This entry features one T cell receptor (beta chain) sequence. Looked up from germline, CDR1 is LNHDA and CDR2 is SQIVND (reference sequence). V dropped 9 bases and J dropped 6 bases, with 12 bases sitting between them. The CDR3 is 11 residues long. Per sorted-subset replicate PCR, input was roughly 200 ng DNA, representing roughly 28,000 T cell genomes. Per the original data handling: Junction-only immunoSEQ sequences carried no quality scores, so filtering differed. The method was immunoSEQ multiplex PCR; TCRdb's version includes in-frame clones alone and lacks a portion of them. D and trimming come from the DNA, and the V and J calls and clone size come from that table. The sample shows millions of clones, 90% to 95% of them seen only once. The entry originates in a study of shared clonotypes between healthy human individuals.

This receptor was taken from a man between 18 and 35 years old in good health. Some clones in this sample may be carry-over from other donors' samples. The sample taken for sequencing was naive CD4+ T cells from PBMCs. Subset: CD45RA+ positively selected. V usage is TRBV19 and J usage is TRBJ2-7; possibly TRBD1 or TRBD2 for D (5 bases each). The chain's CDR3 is CARGSGTEQYF. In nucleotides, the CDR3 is TGTGCCAGGGGGTCGGGGACCGAGCAGTACTTC.